Each of the 9 T cell receptor beta chains below was sequenced from the same sample in a study of T cell responses to AZD1222 COVID-19 vaccine (dated by TCRdb to the early 2020s). Receptor libraries were prepared by the immunoSEQ multiplex PCR assay. In its TCRdb copy, this immuneACCESS table keeps in-frame sequences only and misses some clones. Where compared with another copy, unresolved V genes explain less than half of these, and the others have no known cause. For this sample there are about 120,000 clones; about 87% appear just once. The ten most abundant clones make up 4% to 5.5% of the sample. The time point label here, explained by the study, means: baseline before first vaccination. Sequencing used peripheral blood, obtained on day 0 of AZD1222 vaccination. The receptors here all came from an adult in good health.

The rearrangement links TRBV2 to TRBJ1-5; no firm D call. Trimming cost V 4 bases and J 0 bases, with 7 bases left between them. CDR1 is SNHLY, CDR2 FYNNEI, per germline. CDR3 length equals 14 residues. CDR3 coding DNA: TGTGCCAGCAGTGGCCAGGATAGCAATCAGCCCCAGCATTTT. Translation: CASSGQDSNQPQHF.

The gene calls are TRBV6-6 and TRBJ1-1, with 7 bases aligning to TRBD1. The CDR3 has 14 residues. Germline-derived CDR1 and CDR2 are MNHNY and SVGAGI (reference sequence). V lost 6 bases to trimming and J lost 5 bases; unmatched junction nucleotides: 9. The CDR3 loop reads CASRTTGRETEAFF. In DNA form, the CDR3 reads TGTGCCAGCAGAACGACAGGGAGGGAAACTGAAGCTTTCTTT.

The chain has TRBV5-1 and TRBJ1-5; TRBD1 might be the D (6 bases). The CDR3 sequence is 14 residues long. Germline V CDR1 and CDR2: SGHRS, YFSETQ. The ends were cut back, 0 bases at V and 6 bases at J, with 10 bases in the middle. Written as DNA, the CDR3 is TGCGCCAGCAGCTTGGGGACAGCGGGTCAGCCCCAGCATTTT. This translates into CASSLGTAGQPQHF.

The chain carries TRBV10-3 and TRBJ1-1; 7 bases map to TRBD1. V trimming: 6 bases; J trimming: 1 base; junction bases outside the gene matches: 2. Per germline, CDR1 ENHRY and CDR2 SYGVKD. This CDR3 contains 13 residues. The CDR3 DNA reads as TGTGCCATCAGGGGACAGACGAACACTGAAGCTTTCTTT. Translating it yields CAIRGQTNTEAFF.

This chain joins TRBV2 and TRBJ2-2; 13 bases map to TRBD2. The V segment lost 1 base and the J segment 4 bases; nucleotides outside the gene matches: 9. The CDR3 runs to 19 residues. The germline V gene has CDR1 SNHLY and CDR2 FYNNEI. The CDR3 here is CASSEGGTSGAPATGELFF. The DNA of the CDR3 is TGTGCCAGCAGTGAAGGGGGGACTAGCGGGGCCCCGGCCACCGGGGAGCTGTTTTTT.

This clone has a single count. The chain links TRBV5-1 to TRBJ2-2, with 14 bases lining up with TRBD2. Germline V gene sequence: CDR1 SGHRS, CDR2 YFSETQ. CDR3 length: 17 residues. The trim removed 5 bases at V and 1 base at J, leaving 4 bases unmatched. The CDR3 protein is CASRTGTSGGNTGELFF. CDR3 sequence (DNA): TGCGCCAGCAGGACCGGGACTAGCGGGGGGAACACCGGGGAGCTGTTTTTT.

The rearrangement joins TRBV4-2 to TRBJ2-3; the match to TRBD2 covers 8 bases. The CDR3 is 17 residues long. Trimming removed 1 base from V and 6 bases from J; junction bases left unmatched: 12. CDR1 and CDR2 from the germline V gene are LGHNA and YNFKEQ. In DNA, the CDR3 is TGTGCCAGCAGCCAAGGTGCGAGCGGGGGACCTCAGGATACGCAGTATTTT. Protein: CASSQGASGGPQDTQYF.

The chain carries TRBV5-1 and TRBJ2-2; the D is unclear. Trimming took 3 bases from V and 4 from J, leaving 13 bases between them. This CDR3 has 15 amino acids. Per the germline V gene, CDR1 is SGHRS and CDR2 is YFSETQ. The CDR3 bases are TGCGCCAGCAGCTCGGACCTGATCTCCACCGGGGAGCTGTTTTTT. Protein: CASSSDLISTGELFF.

The V and J genes are TRBV6-2 or TRBV6-3 and TRBJ2-3; D is ambiguous. V lost 2 bases and J lost 2, with 5 bases in between. This CDR3 contains 13 residues. Germline V lookup: CDR1 MNHEY, CDR2 SVGEGT. The CDR3 DNA follows: TGTGCCAGCAGTTACGGCACCACAGATACGCAGTATTTT. Encoded protein: CASSYGTTDTQYF.